This passage covers 30 T cell receptor beta chains from one sample sequenced in a study of human T cells and chemical hapten exposure. TCRdb reprocessed the RACE reads with MiXCR, giving one entry per CDR3 protein. The profile shows 300,000 to 350,000 distinct CDR3 sequences, around 7% of them singletons. Described time point: patch test 1, 2 weeks after DPC sensitization. Sample treatment: therapeutic diphenylcyclopropenone sensitization with weekly scalp DPC. The sample consisted of whole blood, taken in connection with sensitization to the hapten diphenylcyclopropenone (DPC). These TCRs come from a woman aged 18-35 years with alopecia areata. Some clones in this sample may be carry-over from other donors' samples.

The V call is TRBV4-2, the J call TRBJ1-5; no reliable D call. Germline CDR1 reads LGHNA; CDR2 reads YNFKEQ. V lost 0 bases to trimming and J lost 6 bases, with 9 bases between them. The CDR3 spans 14 residues. CDR3: CASSQDMGVQPQHF. DNA for the CDR3: TGTGCCAGCAGCCAAGATATGGGAGTTCAGCCCCAGCATTTT.

The rearrangement joins TRBV7-9 to TRBJ1-2; TRBD1 is a possible D gene (6 bases). The length of the CDR3 is 16 residues. V was clipped by 2 bases and J by 1 base, with 14 bases between them. CDR1 SEHNR and CDR2 FQNEAQ come from the germline V gene (reference sequence). The CDR3 here is CASSLSDRGGNYGYTF. DNA of the CDR3: TGTGCCAGCAGCTTATCGGACAGAGGGGGTAACTATGGCTACACCTTC.

This chain connects TRBV7-8 to TRBJ2-3; 8 bases fit TRBD1. CDR1 SGHVS and CDR2 FQNEAQ come from the germline V gene. The V gene end was trimmed by 5 bases and the J gene end by 1 base; junction bases not matched to a gene: 5. The CDR3 contains 15 residues. The CDR3 sequence: CASSPDRVGTDTQYF. The CDR3 DNA reads TGTGCCAGCAGCCCGGACAGGGTTGGCACAGATACGCAGTATTTT.

This clonotype was counted ten times or more. The rearrangement links TRBV9 to TRBJ2-3; maybe TRBD1 (6 bases). The V gene lost 2 bases and the J gene lost 0 bases, with 13 bases spanning the gap. The CDR3 extends over 16 amino acids. Germline V CDR1 and CDR2: SGDLS, YYNGEE. Here the CDR3 reads CASSVARGRSTDTQYF. Here the CDR3 DNA reads TGTGCCAGCAGCGTCGCCAGGGGCCGAAGCACAGATACGCAGTATTTT.

This clonotype has ten or more counts. The genes are TRBV3-1 and TRBJ2-3; the D gene is possibly TRBD1 (7 bases). CDR3 length: 19 amino acids. V shed 4 bases and J shed 2 bases, with 25 bases lying between them. Germline-derived CDR1 and CDR2 are LGHDT and YNNKEL (reference sequence). CDR3 sequence reads: CASSPGGSWADPTTDTQYF. CDR3 DNA sequence: TGTGCCAGCAGCCCAGGGGGGTCTTGGGCAGACCCTACCACAGATACGCAGTATTTT.

This chain connects TRBV10-3 to TRBJ2-3; 7 nucleotides align to TRBD2. Per the germline V gene, CDR1 is ENHRY and CDR2 is SYGVKD. The V gene end was trimmed by 10 bases and the J gene end by 4 bases; junction bases not matched to a gene: 14. The CDR3 is made up of 15 amino acids. CDR3 sequence (DNA): TGTGCCACCCAGACCGGGACTACAGACCCAGATACGCAGTATTTT. As protein: CATQTGTTDPDTQYF.

The V and J genes are TRBV5-5 and TRBJ1-5; D remains unclear. This CDR3 is built from 15 residues. Germline V gene lookup returns CDR1 SGHKS and CDR2 YYEKEE (reference sequence). V lost 2 bases to trimming and J lost 3 bases, with 12 bases between them. The CDR3 region is CASSFGPVHNQPQHF. The CDR3 DNA reads TGTGCCAGCAGCTTTGGGCCAGTTCACAATCAGCCCCAGCATTTT.

This clonotype appeared a few times. The chain is built from TRBV21-1 and TRBJ1-4. TRBV21-1 represents a pseudogene. The CDR3 has 15 residues. The CDR3 DNA reads TGTGCCAGCAGCAAAGGTTGGGCCCCTAATGAAAAACTGTTTTTT. Its protein is CASSKGWAPNEKLFF.

This clonotype was counted between two and nine times. The CDR3 DNA is TGTGCCAGCAGCAGGACAGGACCCGACGCGAACACCGGGGAGCTGTTTTTT. It encodes CASSRTGPDANTGELFF. The V gene is TRBV7-3, the J gene TRBJ2-2, with 7 positions matching TRBD1. Losses at the gene ends were 5 bases for V and 0 bases for J; bases not matched to a gene: 9. The CDR3 runs 17 residues. Germline V gives CDR1 SGHTA, CDR2 FQGTGA.

This clonotype was picked up a small number of times. The chain carries TRBV3-1 and TRBJ1-1; D is unclear. Germline V gene sequence: CDR1 LGHDT, CDR2 YNNKEL (reference sequence). V was shortened by 7 bases and J by 2 bases, with 11 bases between the two germline ends. The CDR3 is 13 residues long. This CDR3 reads CASTSEINTEAFF. The CDR3 DNA reads TGTGCCAGCACCAGTGAGATTAACACTGAAGCTTTCTTT.

This clonotype was counted ten times or more. This sequence joins TRBV7-2 and TRBJ2-7, with 7 nucleotides matching TRBD1. The CDR3 loop spans 13 amino acids. V shed 4 bases, J shed 3 bases, and the junction held 3 bases outside the gene matches. CDR1 and CDR2 from the germline V gene are SGHTA and FQGNSA. The CDR3 sequence: CASSSDRIYEQYF. CDR3 DNA sequence: TGTGCCAGCAGCTCGGACAGGATCTACGAGCAGTACTTC.

This clonotype appeared many times. This chain joins TRBV5-4 and TRBJ2-1, with D hard to call. The CDR3 sequence is 15 residues long. Germline V lookup: CDR1 SGHNT, CDR2 YYREEE (reference sequence). The V gene lost 1 base and the J gene lost 2 bases, with 10 bases spanning the gap. Here the CDR3 reads CASSLNWGPYNEQFF. The CDR3 region has the DNA TGTGCCAGCAGCTTGAATTGGGGTCCCTACAATGAGCAGTTCTTC.

This clonotype was seen only a few times. This chain links TRBV27 with TRBJ1-4, with TRBD1 as a possible D gene (5 bases). V was trimmed by 5 bases and J by 5 bases, leaving 21 bases between them. This CDR3 is built from 17 residues. Looked up from germline, CDR1 is MNHEY and CDR2 is SMNVEV (reference sequence). The CDR3 sequence is CASSLRWGTSKNEKLFF. CDR3 DNA: TGTGCCAGCAGTCTTAGGTGGGGGACGTCAAAAAATGAAAAACTGTTTTTT.

The chain employs TRBV4-1 and TRBJ2-7; D gene uncertain. The CDR3 runs 15 residues. The germline V gene encodes CDR1 MGHRA and CDR2 YSYEKL. V was cut by 0 bases and J by 2 bases, with 11 bases left in between. The CDR3 nucleotides read TGCGCCAGCAGCCAAGAATCAGGAACAACCTACGAGCAGTACTTC. As protein: CASSQESGTTYEQYF.

This clonotype was observed many times. This chain joins TRBV2 and TRBJ1-1; D is possibly TRBD1 (6 bases). Germline CDR1 is SNHLY and CDR2 is FYNNEI. The CDR3 consists of 14 residues. Trimming took off 4 bases at V and 0 bases at J, with 9 bases between the two ends. CDR3 sequence: CASSAQGVNTEAFF. The CDR3 nucleotides are TGTGCCAGCAGTGCACAGGGTGTGAACACTGAAGCTTTCTTT.

This clonotype was detected ten times or more. V usage is TRBV9 and J usage is TRBJ1-6; D is ambiguous. CDR1 and CDR2 (germline): SGDLS, YYNGEE. V lost 1 base to trimming and J lost 5 bases, with 7 bases between them. The CDR3 extends over 14 amino acids. As DNA, the CDR3 is TGTGCCAGCAGCGTAATTCCAGATAATTCACCCCTCCACTTT. Translating gives CASSVIPDNSPLHF.

This clonotype appeared a few times. V gene TRBV2 combines with J gene TRBJ1-6; 7 bases fit TRBD1. The CDR3 spans 15 residues. Germline lookup yields CDR1 SNHLY and CDR2 FYNNEI. V shed 6 bases and J 8 bases; nucleotides not matched to a gene: 10. CDR3 protein: CASSRDRPSDSPLHF. The CDR3 DNA sequence: TGTGCCAGCAGCCGGGACAGACCCTCGGATTCACCCCTCCACTTT.

V usage is TRBV9 and J usage is TRBJ1-2; D is undetermined. The germline gives CDR1 SGDLS, CDR2 YYNGEE. This CDR3 has 13 amino acids. V was trimmed by 4 bases and J by 1 base, leaving 8 bases between them. This chain's CDR3 is CASSSRLNYGYTF. CDR3 sequence (DNA): TGTGCCAGCAGCTCACGGCTTAACTATGGCTACACCTTC.

This clonotype was seen many times. Written as DNA, the CDR3 is TGTGCCAGCAGTGACTCGCCTAGCGGGCACACCGGGGAGCTGTTTTTT. Protein sequence: CASSDSPSGHTGELFF. The genes are TRBV6-4 and TRBJ2-2, with TRBD2 matching 8 bases. From germline, CDR1 is MRHNA and CDR2 SNTAGT. The CDR3 is 16 residues long. The V gene end was trimmed by 0 bases and the J gene end by 3 bases; junction bases not matched to a gene: 3.

The sample holds a few counts of this clonotype. This chain joins TRBV7-3 and TRBJ2-1; TRBD2 matches 7 bases. This CDR3 contains 16 residues. V lost 5 bases and J lost 3; bases outside the gene matches: 10. Per the germline V gene, CDR1 is SGHTA and CDR2 is FQGTGA. The CDR3 protein is CASSPDGGSRYNEQFF. DNA of the CDR3: TGTGCCAGCAGCCCCGACGGGGGGAGTCGCTACAATGAGCAGTTCTTC. Supplemented by reference TRBV7-3 and TRBJ2-1, the full variable domain reads GAGVSQTPSNKVTEKGKYVELRCDPISGHTALYWYRQSLGQGPEFLIYFQGTGAADDSGLPNDRFFAVRPEGSVSTLKIQRTERGDSAVYLCASSPDGGSRYNEQFFGPGTRLTVL.

In this sample, this clonotype turned up many times. The CDR3 bases are TGCGCCAGCAGCCTACTAATGAGGTTCCCTAGCACAGATACGCAGTATTTT. As protein: CASSLLMRFPSTDTQYF. The chain links TRBV4-3 to TRBJ2-3; the D is unclear. Germline CDR1 is LGHNA and CDR2 is YSLEER. CDR3 size: 17 residues. The V end was cut by 4 bases, the J end by 0 bases, with 17 bases between.

This clonotype was counted at least ten times. This chain links TRBV7-2 with TRBJ1-5; D is ambiguous. The CDR3 is 12 residues long. The germline V gene encodes CDR1 SGHTA and CDR2 FQGNSA. V was clipped by 2 bases and J by 6 bases, with 5 bases between them. CDR3 nucleotides: TGTGCCAGCAGCTTACCCGTTCAGCCCCAGCATTTT. Protein sequence: CASSLPVQPQHF.

This clonotype was recorded a few times. This chain joins TRBV18 and TRBJ1-2, with TRBD1 matching over 8 bases. J lost 4 bases, V lost 1 base, and 8 bases had no gene match. This CDR3 spans 16 amino acids. In germline, CDR1 is KGHSH, CDR2 LQKENI. The CDR3 DNA sequence: TGTGCCAGCTCACCACTCGGACAGGGTGGAGGCTATGGCTACACCTTC. Protein product: CASSPLGQGGGYGYTF.

This clonotype appeared many times. CDR3 residues: CASSPSRGYGPGANVLTF. The CDR3 DNA is TGTGCCAGCAGTCCTTCGCGGGGGTACGGGCCTGGGGCCAACGTCCTGACTTTC. The rearrangement uses TRBV28 and TRBJ2-6, with TRBD2 matching over 7 bases. J was trimmed by 2 bases and V by 5 bases; bases with no gene match: 12. The germline gives CDR1 MDHEN, CDR2 SYDVKM. The CDR3 extends over 18 amino acids.

This chain links TRBV7-9 with TRBJ2-1, with D perhaps matching TRBD1 or TRBD2 (6 bases each). The CDR3 spans 13 residues. V gave up 5 bases and J gave up 7 bases, with 12 bases separating them. Germline V gene sequence: CDR1 SEHNR, CDR2 FQNEAQ (reference sequence). This CDR3 is CASSRKGGNEQFF. DNA of the CDR3: TGTGCCAGCAGCCGCAAAGGGGGGAATGAGCAGTTCTTC.

V is TRBV25-1 and J is TRBJ2-5; possible D gene TRBD1, 6 bases. CDR3 length equals 15 residues. Germline loops: CDR1 MGHDK, CDR2 SYGVNS. Trimming pared 4 bases from V and 1 base from J, leaving 13 bases between. The CDR3 region has the DNA TGTGCCAGCAGTGCCTTGGACAGCTCCCAAGAGACCCAGTACTTC. Protein product: CASSALDSSQETQYF.

The chain joins TRBV27 to TRBJ1-3; 9 bases fit TRBD1. Losses at the gene ends were 4 bases for V and 10 bases for J; bases not matched to a gene: 5. The CDR3 extends over 13 amino acids. Germline V gene data show CDR1 as MNHEY and CDR2 as SMNVEV (reference sequence). The CDR3, as DNA: TGTGCCAGCAGTTCTCGGACAGGGGCGACCATATATTTT. It translates to CASSSRTGATIYF.

This clonotype has ten or more counts. This chain uses TRBV6-6 with TRBJ1-1; a weak D match, TRBD1 (6 bases). CDR1 is MNHNY and CDR2 is SVGAGI in the germline V gene (reference sequence). The CDR3 totals 13 residues. V lost 2 bases and J 7 bases, leaving 11 bases between the germline ends. CDR3 amino acids: CASSYRGKGEAFF. The CDR3 DNA is TGTGCCAGCAGTTACAGGGGGAAGGGTGAAGCTTTCTTT.

The rearrangement uses TRBV7-2 and TRBJ2-1, with D uncertain. Trimming took 6 bases from V and 2 from J, leaving 17 bases between them. Per the germline V gene, CDR1 is SGHTA and CDR2 is FQGNSA. The CDR3 loop spans 16 amino acids. The CDR3 region has the DNA TGTGCCAGCAGTTACTATACGGTAGTCCCCTACAATGAGCAGTTCTTC. Amino acid sequence: CASSYYTVVPYNEQFF.

The chain uses TRBV4-1 and TRBJ1-1, with a weak D call TRBD1 (6 bases). Germline-derived CDR1 and CDR2 are MGHRA and YSYEKL. The CDR3 consists of 16 residues. Trimming pared 2 bases from V and 6 bases from J, leaving 19 bases between. The CDR3 nucleotides are TGCGCCAGCAGCCAACTTTCCACCGGGGGCTTCGCTGAAGCTTTCTTT. Protein: CASSQLSTGGFAEAFF.